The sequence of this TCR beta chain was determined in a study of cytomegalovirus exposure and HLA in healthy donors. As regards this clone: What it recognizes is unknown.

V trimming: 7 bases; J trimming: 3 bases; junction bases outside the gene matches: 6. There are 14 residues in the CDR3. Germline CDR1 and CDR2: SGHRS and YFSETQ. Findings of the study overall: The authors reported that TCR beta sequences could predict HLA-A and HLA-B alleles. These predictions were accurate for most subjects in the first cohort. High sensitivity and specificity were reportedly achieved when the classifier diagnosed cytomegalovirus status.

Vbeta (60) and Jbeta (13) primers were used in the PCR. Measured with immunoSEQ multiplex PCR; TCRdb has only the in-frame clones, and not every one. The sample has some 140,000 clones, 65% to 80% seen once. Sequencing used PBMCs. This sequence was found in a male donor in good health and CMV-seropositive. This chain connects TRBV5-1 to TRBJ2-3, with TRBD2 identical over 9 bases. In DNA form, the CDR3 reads TGCGCCAGCGGCGGGGGGGGCAGTACAGATACGCAGTATTTT. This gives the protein CASGGGGSTDTQYF.